This T cell receptor beta chain was sequenced during a study of long-term antiretroviral therapy in people with HIV. The CDR3 has 12 residues. From germline, CDR1 is SGHDT and CDR2 YYEEEE. Trimming left V 4 bases short and J 4 bases short, with 6 bases between. It was version v3.0 of the immunoSEQ assay that was run at survey level. Profiled with immunoSEQ multiplex PCR; TCRdb holds only in-frame clones, not every one. The table includes tens of thousands of clones, 82% detected once. The rearrangement uses TRBV5-6 and TRBJ1-3; no clear D gene. This sequence was found in a man aged 18 to 30 with HIV. The sequencing used unsorted PBMCs, collected 0.6 years after starting antiretroviral therapy. The CDR3 reads CASSAQGNTIYF. As DNA, the CDR3 is TGTGCCAGCAGCGCTCAGGGAAACACCATATATTTT.